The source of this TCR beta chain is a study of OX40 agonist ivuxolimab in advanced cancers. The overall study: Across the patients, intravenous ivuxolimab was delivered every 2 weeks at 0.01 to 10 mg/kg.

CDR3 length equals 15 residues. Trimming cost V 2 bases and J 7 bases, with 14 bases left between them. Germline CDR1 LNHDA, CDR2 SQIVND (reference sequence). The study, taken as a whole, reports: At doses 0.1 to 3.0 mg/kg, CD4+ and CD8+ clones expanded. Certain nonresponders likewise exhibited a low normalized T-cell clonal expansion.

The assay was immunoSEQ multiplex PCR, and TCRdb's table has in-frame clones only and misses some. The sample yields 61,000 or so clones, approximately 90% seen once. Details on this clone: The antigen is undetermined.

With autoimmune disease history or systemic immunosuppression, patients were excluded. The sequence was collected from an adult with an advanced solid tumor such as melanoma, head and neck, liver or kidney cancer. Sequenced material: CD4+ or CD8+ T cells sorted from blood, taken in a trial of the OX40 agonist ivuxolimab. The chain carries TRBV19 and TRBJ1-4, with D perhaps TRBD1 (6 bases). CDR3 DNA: TGTGCCAGTAGTATAAAGGGGGGGCTCGGTGAAAAACTGTTTTTT. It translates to CASSIKGGLGEKLFF.